This is a list of T cell receptor beta chains from one sample in a study of T cells after yellow fever vaccination. TCRdb re-derived calls from the 5' RACE reads in MiXCR, one entry per CDR3 protein. The sample consists of 340,000 or so distinct CDR3 sequences, about an eighth of them appearing once. The source material was CD4+ T cells sorted from PBMCs, sampled 15 days after the yellow fever booster vaccination. The receptors originated from a man younger than 35 who received the YFV17D yellow fever vaccine. The CDR3 runs from the conserved cysteine through the conserved F or W. Fields, in order: D gene, J gene, V gene, clone size, CDR3 DNA, CDR3 protein. A D gene is named only where the DNA matches it firmly. Expanded clones are given a class, and other clones once, few, many or no size at all.

D: -; J: TRBJ2-6; V: TRBV29-1; size: -; DNA: TGCAGCGTTGCGGTGACTGGGGCCAACGTCCTGACTTTC; CDR3: CSVAVTGANVLTF
D: -; J: TRBJ1-2; V: TRBV5-1; size: few; DNA: TGCGCCAGCCGGCCCGGTGGGAGTGGTGGAGACTACTGGGGCTATGGCTACACCTTC; CDR3: CASRPGGSGGDYWGYGYTF
D: -; J: TRBJ1-5; V: TRBV30; size: -; DNA: TGTGCCTGGAGTTCCGGGTTCAATCAGCCCCAGCATTTT; CDR3: CAWSSGFNQPQHF
D: -; J: TRBJ1-2; V: TRBV2; size: -; DNA: TGTGCCAGCAGCAAACAGCCCCAATATGGCTACACCTTC; CDR3: CASSKQPQYGYTF
D: TRBD2; J: TRBJ2-5; V: TRBV6-2/TRBV6-3; size: few; DNA: TGTGCCAGCAGTTTTGGACTAGCGGCGTACATGGAGACCCAGTACTTC; CDR3: CASSFGLAAYMETQYF
D: -; J: TRBJ1-1; V: TRBV7-9; size: -; DNA: TGTGCCAGCAGCCCCTTCGGGGGGCAGACTGAAGCTTTCTTT; CDR3: CASSPFGGQTEAFF
D: -; J: TRBJ2-6; V: TRBV12-2; size: -; DNA: TGTGCAAGTCGCTTCGGAGGACAGTTCTCTGGGGCCAACGTCCTGACTTTC; CDR3: CASRFGGQFSGANVLTF
D: TRBD1; J: TRBJ2-2; V: TRBV11-3; size: -; DNA: TGTGCCAGCAGTTCGGGACAGGGGACGTCCGGGGAGCTGTTTTTT; CDR3: CASSSGQGTSGELFF
D: -; J: TRBJ1-1; V: TRBV5-4; size: -; DNA: TGTGCCAGCAGTCAGACAGGAGTGAACACTGAAGCTTTCTTT; CDR3: CASSQTGVNTEAFF
D: -; J: TRBJ1-5; V: TRBV4-2; size: few; DNA: TGTGCCAGCAGCCAAGCAGGGCTGGAGGAGCAGCCCCAGCATTTT; CDR3: CASSQAGLEEQPQHF
D: -; J: TRBJ1-4; V: TRBV20-1; size: few; DNA: TGCAGTGCTGGGGGGAGCGGTAATGAAAAACTGTTTTTT; CDR3: CSAGGSGNEKLFF
D: TRBD1; J: TRBJ1-3; V: TRBV7-2; size: few; DNA: TGTGCCAGCAGCAGGGACAGGGATTCTGGAAACACCATATATTTT; CDR3: CASSRDRDSGNTIYF
D: TRBD1; J: TRBJ1-6; V: TRBV12-3/TRBV12-4; size: few; DNA: TGTGCCAGCAGTCAGGGGACAGGGGGCCTCGGGACACCCCTCCACTTT; CDR3: CASSQGTGGLGTPLHF
D: -; J: TRBJ1-1; V: TRBV7-9; size: many; DNA: TGTGCCAGCAGCTTCTCAGAGGCCCTTGAAGCTTTCTTT; CDR3: CASSFSEALEAFF
D: TRBD1; J: TRBJ2-3; V: TRBV18; size: -; DNA: TGTGCCACCCGAAGCAATCCCGGGACAGGGGATCAGGCAGATACGCAGTATTTT; CDR3: CATRSNPGTGDQADTQYF
D: -; J: TRBJ2-7; V: TRBV7-2; size: few; DNA: TGTGCCAGCAGCTTAACAGCCGACTCCTACGAGCAGTACTTC; CDR3: CASSLTADSYEQYF
D: TRBD2; J: TRBJ2-7; V: TRBV5-4; size: -; DNA: TGTGCCAGCAGCTTGGGCGGACTAGGGCGCTACGAGCAGTACTTC; CDR3: CASSLGGLGRYEQYF